A single sample is the source of the 21 T cell receptor beta chains below, sequenced in a study of cytomegalovirus exposure and HLA in healthy donors. Produced via immunoSEQ multiplex PCR; TCRdb's table is partial and in-frame only. The sample consists of 20,000 to 25,000 clones, 95% to 97% of them appearing once. Sequenced input: PBMCs. These TCRs come from a man aged 25-45 years in good health and CMV-seropositive.

The gene calls are TRBV4-1 and TRBJ2-7; no clear D. This CDR3 spans 17 amino acids. CDR1 and CDR2 from the germline V gene are MGHRA and YSYEKL. Trimming shortened V by 0 bases and J by 3 bases, and 18 bases separated the two germline ends. The CDR3 region is CASSQDGVEAAHYEQYF. CDR3 in DNA: TGCGCCAGCAGCCAAGATGGAGTCGAGGCAGCCCACTACGAGCAGTACTTC.

The V and J genes are TRBV7-8 and TRBJ2-7, with D possibly being TRBD1 (6 bases). The CDR3 sequence is 14 residues long. Germline assignment: CDR1 SGHVS and CDR2 FQNEAQ. V dropped 5 bases and J dropped 2 bases, with 13 bases sitting between them. The DNA for the CDR3 is TGTGCCAGCAGCGTTACAGGGATTCCCTACGAGCAGTACTTC. Amino acids: CASSVTGIPYEQYF.

The CDR3 DNA sequence: TGTGCCAGCAGTTTAGGGGTCAGGGGAGGCACAGATACGCAGTATTTT. Protein product: CASSLGVRGGTDTQYF. V and J are TRBV27 and TRBJ2-3, with D tentatively TRBD1 (6 bases). V lost 2 bases and J lost 1, with 13 bases in between. The CDR3 runs 16 residues. Germline-derived CDR1 and CDR2 are MNHEY and SMNVEV (reference sequence).

The V call is TRBV6-5, the J call TRBJ2-7, with 8 bases that match TRBD2. CDR3 length: 15 residues. The germline CDR1 and CDR2 sequences are MNHEY and SVGAGI. After removal of 6 bases from V and 1 base from J, the junction contained 8 bases not matched to a gene. The CDR3 DNA is TGTGCCAGCAGCCATCGTAGCGGGGTTTCCTACGAGCAGTACTTC. This translates into CASSHRSGVSYEQYF.

The chain combines TRBV10-3 with TRBJ2-5; 8 positions agree with TRBD2. The CDR3 is made up of 17 amino acids. The V gene end was trimmed by 3 bases and the J gene end by 4 bases; junction bases not matched to a gene: 13. Per the germline V gene, CDR1 is ENHRY and CDR2 is SYGVKD. This CDR3 is CAISEPQRGGQVETQYF. The DNA of the CDR3 is TGTGCCATCAGTGAACCGCAGCGCGGGGGGCAGGTAGAGACCCAGTACTTC.

V and J are TRBV28 and TRBJ1-2, with D unresolved. The germline V and J ends were trimmed by 6 bases and 4 bases, with 9 bases remaining between them. The CDR3 runs to 12 residues. Germline CDR1 reads MDHEN; CDR2 reads SYDVKM. The DNA for the CDR3 is TGTGCCAGCAGCCCAGGTATCTATGGCTACACCTTC. Amino acids: CASSPGIYGYTF.

This clone occurred a few times. This chain connects TRBV9 to TRBJ2-3; D gene unclear. The CDR3 totals 13 residues. CDR1 is SGDLS and CDR2 is YYNGEE in the germline V gene. V gave up 3 bases and J gave up 4 bases, with 9 bases separating them. CDR3 DNA: TGTGCCAGCAGCGCCCCCATCCCAGATACGCAGTATTTT. It is translated as CASSAPIPDTQYF. Complete variable domain (other parts from reference TRBV9 and TRBJ2-3): DSGVTQTPKHLITATGQRVTLRCSPRSGDLSVYWYQQSLDQGLQFLIQYYNGEERAKGNILERFSAQQFPDLHSELNLSSLELGDSALYFCASSAPIPDTQYFGPGTRLTVL.

This chain links TRBV6-6 with TRBJ1-2; 12 positions match TRBD1. The CDR3 consists of 14 residues. Germline V gives CDR1 MNHNY, CDR2 SVGAGI (reference sequence). J lost 7 bases, V lost 5 bases, and 5 bases had no gene match. CDR3 nucleotide sequence: TGTGCCAGCAGTCCTGGGACAGGGGGCGGTGGCTACACCTTC. Translated: CASSPGTGGGGYTF.

V gene TRBV6-5 combines with J gene TRBJ2-7; D is perhaps TRBD1 (6 bases). Germline-derived CDR1 and CDR2 are MNHEY and SVGAGI. V was shortened by 4 bases and J by 5 bases, with 15 bases between the two germline ends. CDR3 size: 14 residues. The CDR3 protein is CASSSVRGRDEQYF. In nucleotides, the CDR3 is TGTGCCAGCAGTTCTGTCAGGGGAAGGGACGAGCAGTACTTC.

This sequence joins TRBV7-6 and TRBJ1-5, with 7 bases aligning to TRBD1. The CDR3 runs to 15 residues. CDR1 and CDR2 from the germline V gene are SGHVS and FNYEAQ. Trimming removed 1 base from V and 5 bases from J; junction bases left unmatched: 5. CDR3 in DNA: TGTGCCAGCAGCTTAGGAACAGGGGTCGATCAGCCCCAGCATTTT. This codes for CASSLGTGVDQPQHF.

The rearrangement links TRBV18 to TRBJ2-5, with 7 bases lining up with TRBD2. Germline assignment: CDR1 KGHSH and CDR2 LQKENI. V lost 0 bases, J lost 1 base, and 5 bases stayed unmatched. The CDR3 has 16 residues. This CDR3 reads CASSPPVREAQETQYF. Here the CDR3 DNA reads TGTGCCAGCTCACCACCGGTCCGGGAGGCCCAAGAGACCCAGTACTTC.

In this sample, this clone turned up once. This chain links TRBV7-6 with TRBJ2-3; 14 bases fit TRBD2. V trimming: 3 bases; J trimming: 5 bases; junction bases outside the gene matches: 7. Germline CDR1 SGHVS, CDR2 FNYEAQ. This CDR3 comprises 17 residues. The CDR3 loop reads CASSFRLAGGQGDTQYF. DNA for the CDR3: TGTGCCAGCAGCTTTAGACTAGCGGGAGGGCAGGGAGATACGCAGTATTTT.

CDR3 nucleotide sequence: TGTGCCAGCAGCCACAATCGGAGGGCCGGCGAGCAGTACTTC. Protein sequence: CASSHNRRAGEQYF. V usage is TRBV11-3 and J usage is TRBJ2-7, with a possible D match to TRBD2 (6 bases). The CDR3 contains 14 residues. Trimming stripped 5 bases from V and 6 bases from J, with 17 bases between. Germline loops: CDR1 SGHNT, CDR2 YENEEA.

The CDR3 bases are TGTGCCAGTAGTATGAAGCCGAACACTGAAGCTTTCTTT. Its translation: CASSMKPNTEAFF. The chain has TRBV19 and TRBJ1-1; D not certain. V lost 3 bases and J 1 base, leaving 6 bases between the germline ends. The CDR3 sequence is 13 residues long. Germline CDR1 and CDR2: LNHDA and SQIVND (reference sequence).

The chain employs TRBV2 and TRBJ2-1, with a tentative D call TRBD1 (6 bases). The V end lost 7 bases, the J end lost 0 bases, and 13 bases lay between the germline ends. In germline, CDR1 is SNHLY, CDR2 FYNNEI. This CDR3 is 15 amino acids long. CDR3 sequence reads: CASKLGTISYNEQFF. DNA for the CDR3: TGTGCCAGCAAACTCGGGACAATCTCCTACAATGAGCAGTTCTTC.

The gene calls are TRBV7-2 and TRBJ2-1, with D unresolved. The germline gives CDR1 SGHTA, CDR2 FQGNSA. CDR3 length: 14 residues. Trimming stripped 3 bases from V and 2 bases from J, with 8 bases between. The CDR3 DNA reads TGTGCCAGCAGCTTCGGCGGTACCTACAATGAGCAGTTCTTC. Translated: CASSFGGTYNEQFF.

The chain joins TRBV9 to TRBJ2-3; 12 bases are a match to TRBD2. Germline V lookup: CDR1 SGDLS, CDR2 YYNGEE. The CDR3 has 15 amino acids. V gave up 4 bases and J gave up 9 bases; unmatched junction bases: 9. CDR3 in amino acids: CASSLRLAGDGTQYF. In DNA form, the CDR3 reads TGTGCCAGCAGCCTACGACTAGCGGGAGACGGCACGCAGTATTTT.

The chain links TRBV30 to TRBJ1-2; D gene uncertain. CDR1 is GTSNPN, CDR2 SVGIG, per germline (reference sequence). CDR3 length: 10 amino acids. Trimming took off 2 bases at V and 6 bases at J, with 4 bases between the two ends. The CDR3 bases are TGTGCCTGGAGTAATAATGGCTACACCTTC. This encodes CAWSNNGYTF. Full variable domain (remainder filled in from reference TRBV30 and TRBJ1-2): SQTIHQWPATLVQPVGSPLSLECTVEGTSNPNLYWYRQAAGRGLQLLFYSVGIGQISSEVPQNLSASRPQDRQFILSSKKLLLSDSGFYLCAWSNNGYTFGSGTRLTVV.

The chain carries TRBV5-1 and TRBJ1-3; perhaps TRBD1 as D (5 bases). This CDR3 contains 14 residues. V lost 2 bases, J lost 3 bases, and 9 bases lay in between. Per germline, CDR1 SGHRS and CDR2 YFSETQ. CDR3 amino acids: CASSLPGDGNTIYF. The DNA for the CDR3 is TGCGCCAGCAGCTTACCGGGGGATGGAAACACCATATATTTT.

V gene TRBV6-1 combines with J gene TRBJ2-7, with TRBD1 identical over 9 bases. V lost 6 bases and J lost 2; bases outside the gene matches: 2. Germline CDR1 MNHNS, CDR2 SASEGT. The CDR3 consists of 13 residues. CDR3 DNA sequence: TGTGCCAGCAGGGACAGGGGAGCCTACGAGCAGTACTTC. Its protein product is CASRDRGAYEQYF.

V gene TRBV4-3 combines with J gene TRBJ2-7; 10 bases map to TRBD1. This CDR3 has 14 amino acids. J lost 2 bases, V lost 4 bases, and 2 bases had no gene match. The germline CDR1 and CDR2 sequences are LGHNA and YSLEER. The CDR3 loop is CASSPGQGTYEQYF. As DNA, the CDR3 is TGCGCCAGCAGCCCGGGACAGGGGACCTACGAGCAGTACTTC.